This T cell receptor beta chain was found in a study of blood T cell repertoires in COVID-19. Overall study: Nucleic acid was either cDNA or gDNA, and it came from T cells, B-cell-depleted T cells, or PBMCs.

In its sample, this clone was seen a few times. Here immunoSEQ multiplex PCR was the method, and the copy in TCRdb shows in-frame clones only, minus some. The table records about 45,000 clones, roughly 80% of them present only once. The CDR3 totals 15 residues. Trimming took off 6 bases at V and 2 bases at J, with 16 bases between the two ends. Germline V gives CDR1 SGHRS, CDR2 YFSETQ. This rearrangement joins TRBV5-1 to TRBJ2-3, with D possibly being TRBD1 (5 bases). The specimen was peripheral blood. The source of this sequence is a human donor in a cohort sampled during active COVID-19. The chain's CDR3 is CASNSEGVPTDTQYF. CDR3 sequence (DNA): TGCGCCAGCAATTCTGAAGGGGTCCCCACAGATACGCAGTATTTT. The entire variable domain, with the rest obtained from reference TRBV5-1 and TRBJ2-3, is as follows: KAGVTQTPRYLIKTRGQQVTLSCSPISGHRSVSWYQQTPGQGLQFLFEYFSETQRNKGNFPGRFSGRQFSNSRSEMNVSTLELGDSALYLCASNSEGVPTDTQYFGPGTRLTVL.